This T cell receptor (beta chain) appears in the sequencing data of a study of CD8 T cells in ankylosing spondylitis. By quantitative 5'-RACE with molecular barcodes, the TCR beta libraries were made. TCRdb re-called the 5' RACE reads through MiXCR, storing one row per CDR3 protein. Of fewer than 500,000 distinct CDR3 sequences in the sample, 25% to 30% are singletons; the top ten hold about 0.89%. General study points: Among TCR beta sequences, a motif of eight or nine highly homologous variants appeared characteristic of ankylosing spondylitis blood. According to the report, clones linked to the disease were significantly enriched in matched synovial fluid samples taken from ankylosing spondylitis patients.

Remarks on this clonotype: Its matching antigen is unknown.

Germline V gene sequence: CDR1 SGHAT, CDR2 FQNNGV. CDR3 length: 14 residues. V was pared by 4 bases and J by 6 bases, with 5 bases of the junction left unmatched. The sequenced sample consisted of blood, either unsorted or a sorted T cell fraction (not recorded which). This clonotype was obtained from a male donor with ankylosing spondylitis. This chain uses TRBV11-2 with TRBJ1-1, with TRBD1 matching over 10 bases. The DNA of the CDR3 is TGTGCCAGCAGCTCTGACAGGGGGCTAGCTGAAGCTTTCTTT. Translating gives CASSSDRGLAEAFF. The variable domain in full, completed from reference TRBV11-2 and TRBJ1-1, reads EAGVAQSPRYKIIEKRQSVAFWCNPISGHATLYWYQQILGQGPKLLIQFQNNGVVDDSQLPKDRFSAERLKGVDSTLKIQPAKLEDSAVYLCASSSDRGLAEAFFGQGTRLTVV.